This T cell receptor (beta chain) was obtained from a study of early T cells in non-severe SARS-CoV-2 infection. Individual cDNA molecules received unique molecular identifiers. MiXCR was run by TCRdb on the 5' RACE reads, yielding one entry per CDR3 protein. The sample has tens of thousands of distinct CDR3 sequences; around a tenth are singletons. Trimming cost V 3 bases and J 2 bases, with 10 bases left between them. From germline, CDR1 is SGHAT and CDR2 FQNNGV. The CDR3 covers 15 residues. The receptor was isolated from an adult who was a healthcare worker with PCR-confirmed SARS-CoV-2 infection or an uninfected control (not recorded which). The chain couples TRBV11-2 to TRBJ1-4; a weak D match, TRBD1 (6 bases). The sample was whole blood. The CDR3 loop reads CASSFFTGTNEKLFF. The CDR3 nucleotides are TGTGCCAGCAGCTTTTTTACAGGGACTAATGAAAAACTGTTTTTT.